This T cell receptor (beta chain) stems from a study of blood T cell repertoires in COVID-19. In the original workflow: Estimation of nucleated cell counts relied on the amplification of reference gene primers. The repertoire was sequenced with immunoSEQ multiplex PCR; TCRdb's copy has only in-frame clones and lacks some. V and J calls and clone size are given by that table; D and trimming were obtained from the DNA. The repertoire holds 300,000 to 450,000 clones, with around 87% as singletons. Germline V gene data show CDR1 as LNHDA and CDR2 as SQIVND (reference sequence). V shed 1 base and J shed 1 base, with 8 bases lying between them. The length of the CDR3 is 14 residues.

This sequence originates from a woman in her twenties or thirties with COVID-19, enrolled during active disease. What was sequenced was peripheral blood. This chain links TRBV19 with TRBJ2-7; no clear D gene. In DNA form, the CDR3 reads TGTGCCAGTAGTATAGGCCCCAGTTCCTACGAGCAGTACTTC. Protein sequence: CASSIGPSSYEQYF.